Sequencing of this T cell receptor beta chain was carried out in a study of T cells in Graves' hyperthyroidism and ophthalmopathy (dated by TCRdb to between 2018 and 2021). Broadly, across the study: To identify distinguishing TCR V-J signatures, a discovery cohort of 90 to 100 patients was used, comprising 40 to 45 with Graves' ophthalmopathy and some 60 with stable Graves' hyperthyroidism. Whether ophthalmopathy could be predicted prospectively was tested in an independent validation cohort made up of under 20 hyperthyroidism patients plus 17 patients who later progressed to ophthalmopathy. The 80 to 100 discovery patients were randomly divided into training and test sets at a 7:3 ratio. In addition, the study compared T-cell repertoires in thyroid tissue and in blood from 6 or 7 Graves' hyperthyroidism patients. Once sampling was done, hyperthyroidism patients were given methimazole at a starting dose of 30 mg daily, whereas ophthalmopathy patients were given high-dose intravenous methylprednisolone. The paper describes TCR Vbeta CDR3 sequencing of about 140 peripheral blood samples, made up of 43 ophthalmopathy patients, more than 70 hyperthyroidism patients and around 17 progressor patients.

CDR1 LNHDA and CDR2 SQIVND are derived from the germline V gene (reference sequence). Trimming accounts for 3 bases at V and 3 bases at J, while the number of junction bases matched to no gene is 5. Reading from cysteine to phenylalanine, the CDR3 counts 14 amino acids. Kept here is only the CDR3 DNA, which spans 42 bases and is read in frame from base 1. Stable Graves' hyperthyroidism was defined as the absence of progression to ophthalmopathy over 18 months of follow-up. Hyperthyroidism patients were newly diagnosed, had a disease duration of under 2 months, and were aged 18 to 65 years. Exclusion was applied to patients with uncontrolled infections, other autoimmune diseases, pregnancy or lactation. Diagnoses relied on clinical symptoms, serum thyroxine and TRAb, thyroid ultrasound and orbital computed tomography. Total RNA was extracted using Trizol reagent, and RNA quality was assessed on an Agilent 2100 Bioanalyzer.

The TCR beta CDR3 regions were amplified from RNA transcripts. A first-round RT-PCR of the TCR CDR3 used the HTBI primer set with the Qiagen OneStep RT-PCR kit. Libraries were constructed in a second round of multiplex PCR, after which size selection and purification were performed. The libraries were sequenced on an Illumina HiSeq2000 using paired-end 100 bp reads. Regarding the original processing steps: SOAPnuke was used to process the raw data, removing reads that contained adapters or uncalled bases, had a mean Phred below 15, or lacked an exact match to the constant primer or identifier. COPE v1.2.5 was used to merge high-quality paired reads, and clonotypes were defined as unique nucleotide sequences. MiTCR v1.1 was used to align the clonotypes against IMGT TRBV, TRBD and TRBJ reference segments. The analysis was restricted to V-J combinations with a frequency above 0.0001, which together covered about 99% of the repertoires. The TCS score was defined as the ratio of F50 (clonal expansion) to E x V (chaos), calculated using BLOSUM62-based TCRdist between CDR3 peptides within each V-J. Welch's t-statistics and random forest reduced around 520 V-J features to roughly 13, which were used in a naive Bayes classifier (R e1071). In-frame beta chains were kept once TCRdb had trimmed the public reads at Q25 with fastp and called clones with MiXCR. Rows with one shared CDR3 protein collapse into an entry with the most common genes and DNA. The V and J calls were not made by the authors but by TCRdb's processing. The sample table shows about 560,000 distinct CDR3 sequences, and approximately 44% are seen once. 8.2% of the sample rests with the top ten.

Overall study results and their limits: No statistical method was used to set the sample size in advance, and investigators knew the group allocation. In validation, the model predicted progression to ophthalmopathy a median of roughly six months before onset, with about 71% sensitivity and roughly 77% specificity. In cross-validation, a model built on a 13 V-J signature told ophthalmopathy apart from stable hyperthyroidism with under 90% sensitivity and approximately 84% specificity, and in testing the same model reached 80%/75%. Most expanded thyroid clonotypes (frequency above 0.001) were also found in blood, which suggests that blood repertoires may mirror thyroid immune responses.

This clonotype was counted a few times. The target of this receptor is not known. The record has no base qualities; no much larger clone is one base away. Recombination linked TRBV19 to TRBJ2-7, with 7 central nucleotides matching TRBD2. The sample consisted of peripheral blood or thyroid tissue (not recorded which). The source of this sequence is a woman between 18 and 30 years old with Graves' hyperthyroidism. Donor details come from another sample of the same person, matched by shared clones. The DNA sequence is TGTGCCAGTAGTATGGTCGCTAGCGGCTACGAGCAGTACTTC. This translates into CASSMVASGYEQYF.